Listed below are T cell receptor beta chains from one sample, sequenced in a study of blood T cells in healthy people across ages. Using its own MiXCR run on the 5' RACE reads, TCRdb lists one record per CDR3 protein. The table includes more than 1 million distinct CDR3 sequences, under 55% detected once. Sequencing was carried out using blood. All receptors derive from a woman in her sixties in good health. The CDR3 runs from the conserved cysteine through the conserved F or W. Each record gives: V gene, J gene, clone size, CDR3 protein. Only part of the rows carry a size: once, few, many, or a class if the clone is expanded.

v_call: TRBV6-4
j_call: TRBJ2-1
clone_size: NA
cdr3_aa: CACSGASGAGHEQFF

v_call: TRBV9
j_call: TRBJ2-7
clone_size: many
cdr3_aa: CASSEGLADSYEQYF

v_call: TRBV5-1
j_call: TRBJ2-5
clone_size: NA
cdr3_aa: CASSFTSLSQETQYF

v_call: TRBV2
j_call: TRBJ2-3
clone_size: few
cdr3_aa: CASSATSGDSDTQYF

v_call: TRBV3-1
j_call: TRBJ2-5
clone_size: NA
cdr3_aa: CASSPGLAGVEEQYF

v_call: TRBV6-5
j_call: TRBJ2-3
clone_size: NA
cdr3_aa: CASSYYLAGVTDTQYF

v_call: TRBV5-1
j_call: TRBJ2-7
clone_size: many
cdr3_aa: CASSWGQAYEQYF

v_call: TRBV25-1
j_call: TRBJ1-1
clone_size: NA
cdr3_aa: CASSGPMGAIGDTEAFF

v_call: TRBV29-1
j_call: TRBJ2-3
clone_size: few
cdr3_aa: CSATGGSGGDTQYF

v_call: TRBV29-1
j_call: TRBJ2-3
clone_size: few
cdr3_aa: CSVAGTRSDTQYF